The source of this T cell receptor beta chain is a study of blood T cell repertoires in COVID-19. Overall study context: PBMCs, B-cell-depleted T cells, or T cells provided the cDNA or gDNA that made up the material.

Individuals aged roughly 18 to 90 years were recruited from 20 to 25 US areas. Per the authors' pipeline: Using reference gene primer amplification, nucleated cell counts were estimated. Sequencing was performed with immunoSEQ multiplex PCR; in TCRdb, only in-frame clones are kept and a portion is missing. V and J calls and clone size are as listed in that table; D and trimming were resolved from the DNA. Of about 320,000 clones in the sample, roughly nine tenths were seen once. CDR3 length: 13 residues. From germline, CDR1 is SNHLY and CDR2 FYNNEI. V was shortened by 5 bases and J by 5 bases, with 10 bases between the two germline ends.

The rearrangement joins TRBV2 to TRBJ1-5; D is unclear. Sequencing was done on a sample of PBMCs or T cells enriched from blood (not recorded which). The clonotype was recovered from a man aged 55 to 70 who had recovered from COVID-19. The CDR3 coding sequence is TGTGCCAGCAGTACAGAGGGAGATCAGCCCCAGCATTTT. Translation: CASSTEGDQPQHF.